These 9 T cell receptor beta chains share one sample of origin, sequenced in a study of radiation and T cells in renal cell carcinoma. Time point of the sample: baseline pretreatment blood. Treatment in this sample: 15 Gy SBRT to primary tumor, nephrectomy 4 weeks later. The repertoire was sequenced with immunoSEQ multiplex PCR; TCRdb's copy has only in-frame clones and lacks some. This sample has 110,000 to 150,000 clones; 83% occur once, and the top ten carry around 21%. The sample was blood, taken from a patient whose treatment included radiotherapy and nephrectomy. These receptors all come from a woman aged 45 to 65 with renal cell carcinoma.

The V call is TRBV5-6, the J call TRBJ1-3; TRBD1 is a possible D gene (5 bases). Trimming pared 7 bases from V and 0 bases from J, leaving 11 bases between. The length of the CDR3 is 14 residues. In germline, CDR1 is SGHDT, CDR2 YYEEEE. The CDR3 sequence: CASGAGGSGNTIYF. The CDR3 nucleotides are TGTGCCAGCGGCGCGGGGGGCTCTGGAAACACCATATATTTT.

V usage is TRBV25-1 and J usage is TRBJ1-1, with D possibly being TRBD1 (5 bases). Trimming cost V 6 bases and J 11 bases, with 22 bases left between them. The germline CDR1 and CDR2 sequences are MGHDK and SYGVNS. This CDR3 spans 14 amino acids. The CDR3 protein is CASRKDSSRGEAFF. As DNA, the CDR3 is TGTGCCAGCAGGAAAGACAGCTCCCGGGGTGAGGCTTTCTTT.

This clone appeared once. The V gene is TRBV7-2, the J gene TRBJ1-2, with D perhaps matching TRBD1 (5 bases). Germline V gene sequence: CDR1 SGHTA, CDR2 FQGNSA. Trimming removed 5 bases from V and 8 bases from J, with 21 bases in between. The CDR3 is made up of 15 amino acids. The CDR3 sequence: CASSERAGGVGGYTF. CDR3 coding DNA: TGTGCCAGCAGCGAAAGAGCGGGAGGGGTAGGCGGCTACACCTTC.

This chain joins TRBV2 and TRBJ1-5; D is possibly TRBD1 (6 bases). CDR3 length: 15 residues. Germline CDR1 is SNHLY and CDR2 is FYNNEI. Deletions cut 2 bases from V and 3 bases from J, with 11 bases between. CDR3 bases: TGTGCCAGCAGTGAATCTCGGGGGCACAATCAGCCCCAGCATTTT. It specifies CASSESRGHNQPQHF.

The CDR3, as DNA: TGTGCCAGCAGTTCTACGAGGGAGGGCTATGGCTACACCTTC. This gives the protein CASSSTREGYGYTF. The chain combines TRBV6-6 with TRBJ1-2; D is uncertain. CDR1 is MNHNY, CDR2 SVGAGI, per germline (reference sequence). Trimming removed 4 bases at V and 4 bases at J, with 13 bases between. This CDR3 has 14 residues.

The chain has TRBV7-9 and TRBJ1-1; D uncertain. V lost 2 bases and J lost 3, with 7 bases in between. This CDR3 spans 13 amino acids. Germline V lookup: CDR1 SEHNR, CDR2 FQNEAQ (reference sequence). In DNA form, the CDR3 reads TGTGCCAGCAGCTTAACGGTGGACACTGAAGCTTTCTTT. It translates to CASSLTVDTEAFF.

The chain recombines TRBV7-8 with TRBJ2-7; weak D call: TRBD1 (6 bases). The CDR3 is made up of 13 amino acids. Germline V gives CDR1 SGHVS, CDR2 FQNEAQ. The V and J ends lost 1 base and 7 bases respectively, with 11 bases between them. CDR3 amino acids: CASSLDRAGEQYF. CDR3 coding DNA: TGTGCCAGCAGCTTAGACAGGGCGGGTGAGCAGTACTTC.

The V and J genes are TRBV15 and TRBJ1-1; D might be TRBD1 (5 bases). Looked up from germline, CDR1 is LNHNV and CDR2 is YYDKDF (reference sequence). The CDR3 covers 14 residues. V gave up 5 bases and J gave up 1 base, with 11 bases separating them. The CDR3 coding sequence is TGTGCCACCAGCGCCCAAACAGGGAACACTGAAGCTTTCTTT. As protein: CATSAQTGNTEAFF.

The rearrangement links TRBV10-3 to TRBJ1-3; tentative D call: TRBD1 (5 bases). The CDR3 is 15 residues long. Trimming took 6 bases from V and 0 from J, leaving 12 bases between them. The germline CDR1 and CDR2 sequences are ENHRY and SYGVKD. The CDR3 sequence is CAISPQASSGNTIYF. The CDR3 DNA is TGTGCCATCAGCCCACAGGCGAGCTCTGGAAACACCATATATTTT.